The 30 T cell receptor beta chains below were found in one sample sequenced in a study of T-cell reconstitution after alpha-beta-depleted transplantation in children. Preparing the TCRbeta library involved the use of unique molecular identifiers. TCRdb processed the PCR reads anew with MiXCR; each CDR3 protein has one entry. The table records 750,000 to 950,000 distinct CDR3 sequences, 15% to 20% of them present only once. The material sequenced was PBMCs, mostly from graft donor cells, taken 360 days after TCRalphabeta/CD19-depleted stem cell transplant. These receptors all come from a male patient younger than 18 who had a stem cell transplant for acute lymphoblastic leukemia, so the T cells may come from the graft donor.

This clonotype showed up many times. The chain links TRBV3-1 to TRBJ1-1; the D gene is possibly TRBD1 (6 bases). The CDR3 is made up of 13 amino acids. Trimming removed 8 bases at V and 4 bases at J, with 14 bases between. Germline V gives CDR1 LGHDT, CDR2 YNNKEL (reference sequence). The CDR3 region is CASLKGGSTEAFF. In DNA form, the CDR3 reads TGTGCCAGCCTGAAGGGGGGGAGCACTGAAGCTTTCTTT.

The rearrangement links TRBV20-1 to TRBJ1-1; possibly TRBD1 for D (5 bases). Trimming shortened V by 0 bases and J by 1 base, and 12 bases separated the two germline ends. The CDR3 has 15 amino acids. Germline lookup yields CDR1 DFQATT and CDR2 SNEGSKA (reference sequence). This chain's CDR3 is CSARDSGRRNTEAFF. As DNA, the CDR3 is TGCAGTGCTAGAGATTCGGGACGGAGGAACACTGAAGCTTTCTTT.

There are a few counts of this clonotype. This chain uses TRBV9 with TRBJ2-1; 8 bases are a match to TRBD2. V shed 5 bases, J shed 5 bases, and the junction held 9 bases outside the gene matches. This CDR3 region has 15 residues. Germline lookup yields CDR1 SGDLS and CDR2 YYNGEE. The CDR3 nucleotides read TGTGCCAGCAGAACCGGGACTAGTAACCACAATGAGCAGTTCTTC. Its translation is CASRTGTSNHNEQFF.

The chain is built from TRBV7-9 and TRBJ2-7, with 8 bases that match TRBD2. Germline V lookup: CDR1 SEHNR, CDR2 FQNEAQ (reference sequence). The ends lost 5 bases at V and 2 bases at J; junction bases unmatched: 14. The CDR3 has 17 amino acids. This chain's CDR3 is CASSPQTYGLATYEQYF. The CDR3 DNA sequence: TGTGCCAGCAGCCCTCAGACTTATGGACTAGCTACCTACGAGCAGTACTTC.

The CDR3 sequence: CSVDGSGAGPYEQYF. CDR3 coding DNA: TGCAGCGTTGACGGCTCGGGAGCGGGGCCCTACGAGCAGTACTTC. J is TRBJ2-7 and V is TRBV29-1; 7 bases fit TRBD2. CDR1 SQVTM and CDR2 ANQGSEA come from the germline V gene. CDR3 length equals 15 residues. The ends lost 3 bases at V and 2 bases at J; junction bases unmatched: 10.

The chain links TRBV13 to TRBJ2-4; TRBD2 aligns across 8 bases. The junction had 4 bases not matched to a gene; V was cut back by 5 bases and J by 4 bases. Germline CDR1 is PRHDT and CDR2 is FYEKMQ (reference sequence). This CDR3 has 14 residues. The CDR3, as DNA: TGTGCCAGCAGCAAAGGGACTAGTAAAAACATTCAGTACTTC. Its translation: CASSKGTSKNIQYF.

This clonotype has a handful of counts. The chain employs TRBV5-1 and TRBJ2-7; D is possibly TRBD2 (6 bases). The CDR3 consists of 15 residues. Trimming cost V 7 bases and J 6 bases, with 23 bases left between them. Germline CDR1 SGHRS, CDR2 YFSETQ. The CDR3 spells CASSRTTSYQGEQYF. CDR3 DNA sequence: TGCGCCAGCTCTCGAACGACTAGTTATCAGGGCGAGCAGTACTTC.

Only a few counts were recorded for this clonotype. The chain couples TRBV28 to TRBJ2-4, with 9 bases aligning to TRBD1. The junction had 18 bases not matched to a gene; V was cut back by 7 bases and J by 8 bases. The CDR3 sequence is 17 residues long. The germline gives CDR1 MDHEN, CDR2 SYDVKM. The CDR3 reads CASTPSPGTGTGDIQYF. The CDR3 nucleotides are TGTGCCAGCACCCCAAGTCCCGGGACAGGGACGGGGGACATTCAGTACTTC.

The gene calls are TRBV18 and TRBJ2-2; TRBD1 matches 12 bases. Germline assignment: CDR1 KGHSH and CDR2 LQKENI. CDR3 length: 17 amino acids. J lost 2 bases, V lost 1 base, and 2 bases had no gene match. CDR3 bases: TGTGCCAGCTCACCACAGGGACAGGGGGCCAACACCGGGGAGCTGTTTTTT. This codes for CASSPQGQGANTGELFF. Using reference TRBV18 and TRBJ2-2 for the parts outside the CDR3, the full variable domain is NAGVMQNPRHLVRRRGQEARLRCSPMKGHSHVYWYRQLPEEGLKFMVYLQKENIIDESGMPKERFSAEFPKEGPSILRIQQVVRGDSAAYFCASSPQGQGANTGELFFGEGSRLTVL.

This clonotype was observed a handful of times. V is TRBV5-1 and J is TRBJ2-1; no clear D gene. V was pared by 0 bases and J by 0 bases, with 10 bases between. The germline gives CDR1 SGHRS, CDR2 YFSETQ. The CDR3 contains 16 residues. CDR3 amino acids: CASSLDGSSSYNEQFF. DNA of the CDR3: TGCGCCAGCAGCTTGGATGGGTCGAGCTCCTACAATGAGCAGTTCTTC.

The V gene is TRBV5-1, the J gene TRBJ2-1, with TRBD2 matching over 7 bases. V shed 6 bases, J shed 4 bases, and the junction held 10 bases outside the gene matches. CDR1 is SGHRS, CDR2 YFSETQ, per germline. CDR3 length: 15 amino acids. In DNA form, the CDR3 reads TGCGCCAGCAACGACGGGCTAGCGGCTTACAATGAGCAGTTCTTC. This sequence encodes CASNDGLAAYNEQFF. Full variable domain (outside the CDR3, taken from reference TRBV5-1 and TRBJ2-1): KAGVTQTPRYLIKTRGQQVTLSCSPISGHRSVSWYQQTPGQGLQFLFEYFSETQRNKGNFPGRFSGRQFSNSRSEMNVSTLELGDSALYLCASNDGLAAYNEQFFGPGTRLTVL.

The V and J genes are TRBV9 and TRBJ2-3, with 9 bases lining up with TRBD1. Trimming took 3 bases from V and 6 from J; bases not matched to a gene: 5. This CDR3 has 14 residues. CDR1 and CDR2 from the germline V gene are SGDLS and YYNGEE. The CDR3 DNA is TGTGCCAGCAGCGCACAGGGGGCATGGGATACGCAGTATTTT. Protein: CASSAQGAWDTQYF.

The CDR3 coding sequence is TGCGCCAGCAGCTCGACTAGCGGGAGCGATGAGCAGTTCTTC. Residues: CASSSTSGSDEQFF. This chain connects TRBV5-1 to TRBJ2-1, with 12 bases that match TRBD2. The J segment lost 8 bases and the V segment lost 3 bases, leaving 3 bases of the junction unmatched. This CDR3 contains 14 residues. Germline V gene lookup returns CDR1 SGHRS and CDR2 YFSETQ.

This clonotype has more than one count but fewer than ten. The V and J genes are TRBV3-1 and TRBJ2-3, with 9 bases matching TRBD2. J lost 6 bases, V lost 1 base, and 5 bases had no gene match. The CDR3 spans 15 residues. From germline, CDR1 is LGHDT and CDR2 YNNKEL (reference sequence). DNA of the CDR3: TGTGCCAGCAGCCAAGGGCCTAGCGGGATGGATACGCAGTATTTT. This gives the protein CASSQGPSGMDTQYF.

The chain uses TRBV5-1 and TRBJ1-3; possibly TRBD1 for D (6 bases). V lost 0 bases to trimming and J lost 2 bases, with 9 bases between them. The CDR3 runs to 15 residues. Germline V lookup: CDR1 SGHRS, CDR2 YFSETQ. CDR3 coding DNA: TGCGCCAGCAGCTTGGTAGGGGGAGCTGGAAACACCATATATTTT. It yields the protein CASSLVGGAGNTIYF.

This clonotype was observed at least ten times. J is TRBJ1-1 and V is TRBV12-3 or TRBV12-4; 7 nucleotides agree with TRBD1. The CDR3 extends over 13 amino acids. V trimming: 6 bases; J trimming: 5 bases; junction bases outside the gene matches: 6. CDR3: CASSHRGGTEAFF. The CDR3 DNA sequence: TGTGCCAGCAGCCACAGGGGTGGGACTGAAGCTTTCTTT.

The chain uses TRBV2 and TRBJ2-1; no firm D call. This CDR3 comprises 11 residues. Germline V gives CDR1 SNHLY, CDR2 FYNNEI. V shed 6 bases and J shed 9 bases, with 9 bases lying between them. The CDR3: CASSVISEQFF. The CDR3 DNA is TGTGCCAGCAGCGTTATTAGTGAGCAGTTCTTC.

The V call is TRBV4-1, the J call TRBJ2-2; tentatively, D is TRBD1 or TRBD2 (6 bases each). The V end was cut by 1 base, the J end by 3 bases, with 15 bases between. The CDR3 length is 17 residues. Germline CDR1 is MGHRA and CDR2 is YSYEKL. CDR3 protein: CASSQGSGGAYTGELFF. The DNA for the CDR3 is TGCGCCAGCAGCCAAGGTTCCGGGGGCGCGTACACCGGGGAGCTGTTTTTT.

The J gene is TRBJ2-1, the V gene TRBV20-1; D not certain. The V end lost 2 bases, the J end lost 1 base, and 12 bases lay between the germline ends. Germline values: CDR1 DFQATT, CDR2 SNEGSKA (reference sequence). The CDR3 length is 15 residues. This CDR3 is CSARTLAQSYNEQFF. Here the CDR3 DNA reads TGCAGTGCTAGAACCCTGGCGCAATCCTACAATGAGCAGTTCTTC.

This clonotype has a handful of counts. CDR3 nucleotides: TGCGCCAGCAGCCGGGACTCCACAAACAATGAGCAGTTCTTC. This translates into CASSRDSTNNEQFF. The chain carries TRBV5-1 and TRBJ2-1, with D perhaps matching TRBD2 (6 bases). The V end was cut by 4 bases, the J end by 5 bases, with 13 bases between. Germline CDR1 and CDR2: SGHRS and YFSETQ. The CDR3 totals 14 residues.

CDR3 residues: CASTETVSSGANVLTF. The CDR3 coding sequence is TGCGCCAGCACCGAGACAGTCTCCTCTGGGGCCAACGTCCTGACTTTC. J is TRBJ2-6 and V is TRBV5-1; D is possibly TRBD1 (5 bases). This CDR3 comprises 16 residues. In germline, CDR1 is SGHRS, CDR2 YFSETQ. V was pared by 6 bases and J by 0 bases, with 13 bases between.

The chain joins TRBV2 to TRBJ2-7, with 8 positions matching TRBD1. With 2 bases clipped from V and 6 bases from J, the junction kept 15 bases outside the gene matches. The CDR3 sequence is 17 residues long. Germline CDR1 is SNHLY and CDR2 is FYNNEI. The CDR3 nucleotides read TGTGCCAGCAGTGAATGGGGCGGGGCAGGGGGCCCCCTCGAGCAGTACTTC. This translates into CASSEWGGAGGPLEQYF. Full variable domain (outside the CDR3, taken from reference TRBV2 and TRBJ2-7): EPEVTQTPSHQVTQMGQEVILRCVPISNHLYFYWYRQILGQKVEFLVSFYNNEISEKSEIFDDQFSVERPDGSNFTLKIRSTKLEDSAMYFCASSEWGGAGGPLEQYFGPGTRLTVT.

The gene calls are TRBV20-1 and TRBJ2-1; the D is unclear. Germline lookup yields CDR1 DFQATT and CDR2 SNEGSKA (reference sequence). This CDR3 comprises 14 residues. V was clipped by 3 bases and J by 4 bases, with 13 bases between them. CDR3 DNA: TGCAGTGCTAGGGGATCGCTCCTTTACAATGAGCAGTTCTTC. This gives the protein CSARGSLLYNEQFF.

The chain links TRBV29-1 to TRBJ2-7; D call uncertain. This CDR3 contains 10 residues. Germline lookup yields CDR1 SQVTM and CDR2 ANQGSEA. V shed 7 bases and J shed 5 bases, with 9 bases lying between them. The DNA of the CDR3 is TGCAGCGCCTGGGGTGACGAGCAGTACTTC. Its translation is CSAWGDEQYF.

This clonotype was observed many times. V is TRBV12-3 or TRBV12-4 and J is TRBJ2-4; D unresolved. This CDR3 is 14 amino acids long. V was pared by 1 base and J by 0 bases, with 4 bases between. Written as DNA, the CDR3 is TGTGCCAGCAGTTTAGAACTAGCCAAAAACATTCAGTACTTC. Translating gives CASSLELAKNIQYF.

The CDR3 region is CSVGQRLNTEAFF. The CDR3 coding sequence is TGCAGCGTGGGACAGCGCTTGAACACTGAAGCTTTCTTT. The chain combines TRBV29-1 with TRBJ1-1, with 7 bases identical to TRBD1. J was trimmed by 0 bases and V by 6 bases; bases with no gene match: 4. This CDR3 has 13 residues. CDR1 is SQVTM, CDR2 ANQGSEA, per germline.

The chain couples TRBV7-8 to TRBJ2-5; D gene unclear. This CDR3 region has 14 residues. Trimming left V 4 bases short and J 5 bases short, with 14 bases between. In germline, CDR1 is SGHVS, CDR2 FQNEAQ. CDR3 protein: CASSSTRLGETQYF. The CDR3 nucleotides read TGTGCCAGCAGCTCCACTCGATTGGGGGAGACCCAGTACTTC.

This clonotype has ten or more counts. The chain links TRBV27 to TRBJ2-2; 7 bases are a match to TRBD2. The CDR3 consists of 16 residues. V shed 2 bases, J shed 5 bases, and the junction held 8 bases outside the gene matches. CDR1 MNHEY and CDR2 SMNVEV come from the germline V gene (reference sequence). The CDR3 here is CASSLPRGRGTGELFF. Written as DNA, the CDR3 is TGTGCCAGCAGTTTACCCCGAGGGAGGGGTACCGGGGAGCTGTTTTTT.

The V and J genes are TRBV7-2 and TRBJ2-3; the match to TRBD2 covers 9 bases. This CDR3 contains 14 residues. Losses at the gene ends were 1 base for V and 7 bases for J; bases not matched to a gene: 3. The germline CDR1 and CDR2 sequences are SGHTA and FQGNSA. CDR3 in amino acids: CASSLVAGDNTQYF. In DNA form, the CDR3 reads TGTGCCAGCAGCTTAGTAGCGGGAGATAATACGCAGTATTTT.

This clonotype was counted a few times. CDR3 in amino acids: CASSLRGLEAYEQYF. DNA for the CDR3: TGTGCCAGCAGTTTAAGGGGACTAGAGGCGTACGAGCAGTACTTC. The rearrangement joins TRBV12-3 or TRBV12-4 to TRBJ2-7, with TRBD2 matching over 8 bases. CDR3 length: 15 amino acids. Trimming took 2 bases from V and 4 from J; bases not matched to a gene: 7.